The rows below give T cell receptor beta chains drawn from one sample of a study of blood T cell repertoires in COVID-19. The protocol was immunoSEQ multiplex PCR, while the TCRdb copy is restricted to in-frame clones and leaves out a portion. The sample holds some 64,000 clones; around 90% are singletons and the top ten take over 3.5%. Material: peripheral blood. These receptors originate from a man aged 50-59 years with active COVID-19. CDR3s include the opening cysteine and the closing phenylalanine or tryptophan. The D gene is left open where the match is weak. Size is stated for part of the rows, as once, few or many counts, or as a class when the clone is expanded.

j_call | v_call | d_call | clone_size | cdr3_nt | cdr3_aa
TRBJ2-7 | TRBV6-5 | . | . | TGTGCCAGCGGGGACATCGCCTACGAGCAGTACTTC | CASGDIAYEQYF
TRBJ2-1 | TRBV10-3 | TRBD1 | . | TGTGCCATCACGACAGGGAATGAGCAGTTCTTC | CAITTGNEQFF
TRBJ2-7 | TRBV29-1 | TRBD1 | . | TGCAGCGCCTCGGGACAGTACGAGCAGTACTTC | CSASGQYEQYF
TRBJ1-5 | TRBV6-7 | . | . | TGTGCCAGCAGCCGCCGACAACCCCAGCATTTT | CASSRRQPQHF
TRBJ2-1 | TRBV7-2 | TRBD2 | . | TGTGCCAGCAGCTTAGTTTCGGGGGGAATAGACGATGAGCAGTTCTTC | CASSLVSGGIDDEQFF
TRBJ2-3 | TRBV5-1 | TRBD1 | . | TGCGCCAGCAGCTTAGGGGGCCCGGAAGATACGCAGTATTTT | CASSLGGPEDTQYF
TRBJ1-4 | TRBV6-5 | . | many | TGTGCCAGCAGATCCCAGGGGTCAGCTAATGAAAAACTGTTTTTT | CASRSQGSANEKLFF
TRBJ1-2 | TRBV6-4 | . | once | TGTGCCAGCAGTCCACAGGGTAGGAGGAGTGGCTACACCTTC | CASSPQGRRSGYTF
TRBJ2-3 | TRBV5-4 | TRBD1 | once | TGTGCCAGCAGCTTGGCCTTGTCACAGGGGGATACGCAGTATTTT | CASSLALSQGDTQYF
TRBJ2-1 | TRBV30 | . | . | TGTGCCATGGAAGGGAGGAATGAGCAGTTCTTC | CAMEGRNEQFF
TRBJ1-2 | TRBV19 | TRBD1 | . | TGTGCCAGTAGTATGGGGACAGGGGACTATGGCTACACCTTC | CASSMGTGDYGYTF
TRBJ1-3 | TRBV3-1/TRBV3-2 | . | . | TGTGCCAGCAGCCCCCTTTCGGGAAACACCATATATTTT | CASSPLSGNTIYF
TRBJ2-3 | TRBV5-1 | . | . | TGCGCCAGCAGCTCACAGGGACCAGATACGCAGTATTTT | CASSSQGPDTQYF
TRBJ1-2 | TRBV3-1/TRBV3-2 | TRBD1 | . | TGTGCCAGTAGCGACCCTGGAGGGACAGCCGGAAACTATGGCTACACCTTC | CASSDPGGTAGNYGYTF
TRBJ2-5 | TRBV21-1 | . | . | TGTGCCAGCAGCAAAGATAATCTAGCGGGGGGAAACCAAGAGACCCAGTACTTC | CASSKDNLAGGNQETQYF
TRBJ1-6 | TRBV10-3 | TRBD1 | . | TGTGCCATCGGGACAGGGGTTGATTCACCCCTCCACTTT | CAIGTGVDSPLHF
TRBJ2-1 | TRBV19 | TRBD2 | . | TGTGCCAGTACTAGCGGGGGCACTCTCTACAATGAGCAGTTCTTC | CASTSGGTLYNEQFF
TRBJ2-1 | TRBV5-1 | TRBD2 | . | TGCGCCAGCAGCTTGGCTGGCGGGGGGCCACCCGAGCAGTTCTTC | CASSLAGGGPPEQFF
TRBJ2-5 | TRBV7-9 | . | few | TGTGCCAGCAGCTTAGCGACGGGGCAAGAGACCCAGTACTTC | CASSLATGQETQYF
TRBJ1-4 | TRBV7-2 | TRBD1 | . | TGTGCCAGCAGCCCCGGGACAGGATATGAAAAACTGTTTTTT | CASSPGTGYEKLFF
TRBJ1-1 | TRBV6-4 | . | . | TGTGCCAGCAGAGGACAAGCCAACACTGAAGCTTTCTTT | CASRGQANTEAFF
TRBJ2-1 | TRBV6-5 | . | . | TGTGCCAGCAGTTACGGGCAGGGGGGTTTAGGGGAGTTCTTC | CASSYGQGGLGEFF
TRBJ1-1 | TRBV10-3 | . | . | TGTGCCATCAGTGAGGGCCGGGGATCAAAAGCTTTCTTT | CAISEGRGSKAFF
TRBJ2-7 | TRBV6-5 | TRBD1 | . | TGTGCCAGCATTCCCAGACAGGGTTCTTCCTACGAGCAGTACTTC | CASIPRQGSSYEQYF
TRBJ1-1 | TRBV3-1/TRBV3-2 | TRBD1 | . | TGTGCCAGCAGCACCGGGACAGGGGTCGCTGAAGCTTTCTTT | CASSTGTGVAEAFF
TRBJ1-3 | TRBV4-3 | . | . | TGCGCCAGCAGCCAAGACCCCCGCAGGGCCTCTGGAAACACCATATATTTT | CASSQDPRRASGNTIYF
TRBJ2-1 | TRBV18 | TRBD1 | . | TGTGCCAGCTCACAACAGGGGAATGAGCAGTTCTTC | CASSQQGNEQFF
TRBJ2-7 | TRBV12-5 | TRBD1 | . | TGTGCTAGTGGTTTAGGGGACAGGGGCTACGAGCAGTACTTC | CASGLGDRGYEQYF
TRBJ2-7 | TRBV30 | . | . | TGTGCCTGGAGTGTAGCTGGCTACGAGCAGTACTTC | CAWSVAGYEQYF
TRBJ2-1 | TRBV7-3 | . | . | TGTGCCAGCAGCTTACGCAGGGGGGTATACAATGAGCAGTTCTTC | CASSLRRGVYNEQFF
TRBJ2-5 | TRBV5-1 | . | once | TGCGCCAGCAGCTTAACCGGGACTGAGATTGGAGAGACCCAGTACTTC | CASSLTGTEIGETQYF
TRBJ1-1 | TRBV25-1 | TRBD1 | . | TGTGCCAGCAGTGCACAGGGGGCCTCAGGTAGTGGGGCTGAAGCTTTCTTT | CASSAQGASGSGAEAFF
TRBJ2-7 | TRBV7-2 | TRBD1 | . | TGTGCCAGCAGCTTCCACAGGGGGTCCTACGAGCAGTACTTC | CASSFHRGSYEQYF
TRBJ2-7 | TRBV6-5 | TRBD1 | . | TGTGCCACCCAGGGACAGGGTACCTACGAGCAGTACTTC | CATQGQGTYEQYF
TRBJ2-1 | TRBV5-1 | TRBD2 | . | TGCGCCAGCAGTCGGGGGGATAGCTCCTACAATGAGCAGTTCTTC | CASSRGDSSYNEQFF
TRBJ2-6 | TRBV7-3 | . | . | TGTGCCAGCAGCTCCTACAGGGATGGGGCCAACGTCCTGACTTTC | CASSSYRDGANVLTF
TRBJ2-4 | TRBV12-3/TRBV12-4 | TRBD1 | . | TGTGCCAGCAGCCGACAGGGAAATAACATTCAGTACTTC | CASSRQGNNIQYF
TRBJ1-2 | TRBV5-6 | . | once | TGTGCCAGCAGCTCCCGCGACACGGCTCCGCATGGCTACACCTTC | CASSSRDTAPHGYTF
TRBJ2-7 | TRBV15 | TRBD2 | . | TGTGCCACCAGCAGGTTTCGGGGGGGGGCCTACGAGCAGTACTTC | CATSRFRGGAYEQYF
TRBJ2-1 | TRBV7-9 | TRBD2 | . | TGTGCCAGCAGGGGGACCCCGGGACTAGCGGACAATGAGCAGTTCTTC | CASRGTPGLADNEQFF
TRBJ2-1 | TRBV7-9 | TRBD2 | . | TGTGCCAGTATAGCGGGGAGGAGCTCCTACAATGAGCAGTTCTTC | CASIAGRSSYNEQFF
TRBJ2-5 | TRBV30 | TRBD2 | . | TGTGCCTGGAGTGTAGGGAGGGGTCAAGAGACCCAGTACTTC | CAWSVGRGQETQYF
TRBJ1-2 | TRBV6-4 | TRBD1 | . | TGTGCCAGCAGGATGGCTCAAGACAGGGTCGGGGGCTACACCTTC | CASRMAQDRVGGYTF
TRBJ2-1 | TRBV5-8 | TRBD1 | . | TGTGCCAGCAGCTTGGAGGCAGGGGGTTGGGATGAGCAGTTCTTC | CASSLEAGGWDEQFF
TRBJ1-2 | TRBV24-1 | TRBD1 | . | TGTGCCACCAGTGATTGGACAGGGGGGGACGGCTACACCTTC | CATSDWTGGDGYTF